Below are 25 T cell receptor beta chains sequenced from a single sample in a study of blood T cells in healthy people across ages. A second about 6 to 12 cycle PCR used barcoded and J-beta primers. From the 5' RACE reads, TCRdb called clonotypes with MiXCR, one entry per CDR3 protein. The sample includes around 800,000 distinct CDR3 sequences, around a quarter of them seen just once. These records were also assigned to another study, of T cells of mothers and their children.

The sample comprised blood. The receptor source for this set is a boy aged 10-17 years in good health.

The chain has TRBV6-5 and TRBJ2-5, with D possibly TRBD1 on 6 matching bases. Trimming left V 4 bases short and J 5 bases short, with 11 bases between. Looked up from germline, CDR1 is MNHEY and CDR2 is SVGAGI. The length of the CDR3 is 13 residues. As DNA, the CDR3 is TGTGCCAGCAGTTGGACAGTATCGGAGACCCAGTACTTC. This sequence encodes CASSWTVSETQYF.

Turning to this clonotype: At one end, the junction sequence differs from germline, possibly due to a read error. The chain combines TRBV5-1 with TRBJ2-2, with D maybe TRBD2 (5 bases). The CDR3 has 16 residues. The germline V gene has CDR1 SGHRS and CDR2 YFSETQ. In DNA form, the CDR3 reads TGCGCCAGCAGCGGCGGACTCCTAGCTAACAACGGGGAGCTGTTTTTT. It is translated as CASSGGLLANNGELFF.

This clonotype came up a few times. The chain is built from TRBV3-1 and TRBJ2-4; TRBD1 agrees at 7 bases. The trim removed 1 base at V and 6 bases at J, leaving 6 bases unmatched. This CDR3 is 15 amino acids long. Germline CDR1 reads LGHDT; CDR2 reads YNNKEL (reference sequence). The CDR3 DNA follows: TGTGCCAGCAGCCAAGGAGGGACAGCATTAAACATTCAGTACTTC. The encoded protein is CASSQGGTALNIQYF. The whole variable domain, filled in from reference TRBV3-1 and TRBJ2-4, reads DTAVSQTPKYLVTQMGNDKSIKCEQNLGHDTMYWYKQDSKKFLKIMFSYNNKELIINETVPNRFSPKSPDKAHLNLHINSLELGDSAVYFCASSQGGTALNIQYFGAGTRLSVL.

V and J are TRBV5-1 and TRBJ2-5, with D possibly TRBD2 on 7 matching bases. Germline V lookup: CDR1 SGHRS, CDR2 YFSETQ. The CDR3 runs to 17 residues. V lost 4 bases, J lost 0 bases, and 19 bases lay in between. The CDR3 region is CASSRLSGAGDQETQYF. CDR3 coding DNA: TGCGCCAGCAGCAGACTCTCAGGGGCGGGGGACCAAGAGACCCAGTACTTC.

This clonotype showed up just a few times. V and J are TRBV4-1 and TRBJ2-5; the D gene is possibly TRBD1 (6 bases). Germline V CDR1 and CDR2: MGHRA, YSYEKL. CDR3 length equals 15 residues. Trimming left V 0 bases short and J 0 bases short, with 8 bases between. CDR3 amino acids: CASSQETGYQETQYF. DNA of the CDR3: TGCGCCAGCAGCCAAGAAACAGGGTACCAAGAGACCCAGTACTTC.

The rearrangement joins TRBV7-6 to TRBJ1-4, with D perhaps TRBD1 (5 bases). The ends were cut back, 6 bases at V and 8 bases at J, with 16 bases in the middle. Per germline, CDR1 SGHVS and CDR2 FNYEAQ. The CDR3 length is 14 residues. In DNA form, the CDR3 reads TGTGCCAGCAGTTCAGCCAGGCGGGGGGAAAAACTGTTTTTT. Protein: CASSSARRGEKLFF.

The V call is TRBV29-1, the J call TRBJ2-5; D is uncertain. Trimming took 4 bases from V and 2 from J, leaving 8 bases between them. CDR3 length: 12 amino acids. The germline gives CDR1 SQVTM, CDR2 ANQGSEA. Here the CDR3 reads CSVVKPQETQYF. As DNA, the CDR3 is TGCAGCGTTGTCAAACCGCAAGAGACCCAGTACTTC.

The sample holds a few counts of this clonotype. The chain carries TRBV5-5 and TRBJ1-4, with 7 nucleotides matching TRBD1. Germline V gene lookup returns CDR1 SGHKS and CDR2 YYEKEE (reference sequence). Trimming removed 4 bases from V and 6 bases from J; junction bases left unmatched: 12. CDR3 length equals 16 residues. The CDR3 loop reads CASSLTPGGYDEKLFF. In nucleotides, the CDR3 is TGTGCCAGCAGCCTGACACCAGGGGGTTACGATGAAAAACTGTTTTTT.

This clonotype was found a few times. The chain joins TRBV15 to TRBJ1-3, with D hard to call. Germline V gene lookup returns CDR1 LNHNV and CDR2 YYDKDF (reference sequence). Trimming stripped 2 bases from V and 0 bases from J, with 8 bases between. The CDR3 has 15 amino acids. CDR3: CATSRKGSSGNTIYF. The CDR3 DNA sequence: TGTGCCACCAGCAGAAAGGGTTCCTCTGGAAACACCATATATTTT.

This clonotype was seen only a few times. The chain has TRBV6-6 and TRBJ1-1; D is unclear. This CDR3 has 13 residues. The germline V gene encodes CDR1 MNHNY and CDR2 SVGAGI (reference sequence). V dropped 6 bases and J dropped 4 bases, with 12 bases sitting between them. The CDR3 reads CASRDEFVTEAFF. As DNA, the CDR3 is TGTGCCAGCAGGGATGAGTTTGTCACTGAAGCTTTCTTT.

This clonotype was observed a handful of times. An end of the junction does not agree with germline; a read error may underlie this. V and J are TRBV28 and TRBJ2-1, with 10 bases fitting TRBD2. CDR3 length: 17 residues. The germline gives CDR1 MDHEN, CDR2 SYDVKM. The CDR3 DNA reads TGTGCCAGCAGTTCCCCCGGAGCGGGGGGGCCGTACAACGAGCAGTTCTTC. Translating it yields CASSSPGAGGPYNEQFF.

The chain links TRBV5-1 to TRBJ2-5; D gene unclear. Trimming stripped 0 bases from V and 1 base from J, with 13 bases between. Germline V gene lookup returns CDR1 SGHRS and CDR2 YFSETQ. CDR3 size: 16 residues. The CDR3 DNA follows: TGCGCCAGCAGCTTGGGGAGTCTGGAGACCCAAGAGACCCAGTACTTC. This gives the protein CASSLGSLETQETQYF.

This clonotype turned up a few times. This rearrangement joins TRBV9 to TRBJ2-7; D might be TRBD2 (6 bases). This CDR3 region has 16 residues. CDR1 SGDLS and CDR2 YYNGEE come from the germline V gene. Trimming shortened V by 1 base and J by 6 bases, and 20 bases separated the two germline ends. The CDR3 nucleotides are TGTGCCAGCAGCGTAAGTGGCCGGGGGACCCTAAGCGAGCAGTACTTC. This codes for CASSVSGRGTLSEQYF.

This clonotype has only a few counts. V usage is TRBV12-3 or TRBV12-4 and J usage is TRBJ2-5; D possibly corresponds to TRBD2 (5 bases). CDR3 size: 11 residues. V was trimmed by 1 base and J by 14 bases, leaving 11 bases between them. The CDR3 spells CASSLERVPYF. The CDR3 nucleotides are TGTGCCAGCAGTTTAGAGAGGGTACCTTACTTC.

This clonotype has just a few counts. This sequence joins TRBV20-1 and TRBJ2-2; a weak D match, TRBD1 (6 bases). Trimming removed 6 bases at V and 1 base at J, with 9 bases between. The CDR3 runs 13 residues. CDR1 is DFQATT and CDR2 is SNEGSKA in the germline V gene (reference sequence). The CDR3 sequence is CSATQGNTGELFF. The CDR3 DNA sequence: TGCAGTGCCACACAGGGGAACACCGGGGAGCTGTTTTTT.

This clonotype was detected a few times. This chain links TRBV6-6 with TRBJ1-1; D may be TRBD1 (6 bases). The germline V and J ends were trimmed by 2 bases and 1 base, with 11 bases remaining between them. CDR3 length: 15 residues. Germline CDR1 and CDR2: MNHNY and SVGAGI (reference sequence). CDR3: CASSYRGRGNTEAFF. As DNA, the CDR3 is TGTGCCAGCAGTTACCGGGGCAGGGGGAACACTGAAGCTTTCTTT.

The table lists this clonotype with a few counts. J is TRBJ1-2 and V is TRBV28; a weak D match, TRBD1 (5 bases). Germline V gene lookup returns CDR1 MDHEN and CDR2 SYDVKM. This CDR3 has 15 residues. V was trimmed by 7 bases and J by 0 bases, leaving 15 bases between them. The CDR3 reads CASIRSRGPNYGYTF. The DNA of the CDR3 is TGTGCCAGCATTAGGTCAAGGGGCCCTAACTATGGCTACACCTTC.

The CDR3 loop is CASSRDRGTEQYF. The CDR3 nucleotides are TGCGCCAGCAGTCGGGACAGGGGCACCGAGCAGTACTTC. The V call is TRBV10-2, the J call TRBJ2-5; 10 bases match TRBD1. Gene TRBJ2-7 matches the end of the DNA better, so the J call may be wrong. The CDR3 is 13 residues long. The V gene's germline CDR1 is WSHSY and CDR2 SAAADI.

This clonotype was counted a few times. The J gene is TRBJ2-5, the V gene TRBV10-1; D may match TRBD1 or TRBD2 (5 bases each). Gene TRBJ2-1 matches the end of the DNA better, so the J call may be wrong. The CDR3 has 14 amino acids. CDR1 is WNHNN, CDR2 SYGVQD, per germline (reference sequence). CDR3 sequence reads: CASSERDVYNEQFF. The CDR3 DNA follows: TGCGCCAGCAGTGAGAGGGACGTATACAATGAGCAGTTCTTC.

V and J are TRBV18 and TRBJ2-7, with no clear D. Germline V gene data show CDR1 as KGHSH and CDR2 as LQKENI. This CDR3 is built from 14 residues. Trimming stripped 3 bases from V and 3 bases from J, with 12 bases between. The CDR3 DNA follows: TGTGCCAGCTCACCTCGGCCGCACCTCTACGAGCAGTACTTC. This sequence encodes CASSPRPHLYEQYF.

There are a few counts of this clonotype. V is TRBV29-1 and J is TRBJ2-1; D is possibly TRBD2 (6 bases). Trimming removed 4 bases at V and 5 bases at J, with 9 bases between. The length of the CDR3 is 12 residues. Germline V gene lookup returns CDR1 SQVTM and CDR2 ANQGSEA. The CDR3 nucleotides are TGCAGCGTTGCCGGGACTGACAATGAGCAGTTCTTC. Amino acid sequence: CSVAGTDNEQFF.

The chain employs TRBV7-2 and TRBJ2-1; tentatively, D is TRBD2 (6 bases). V was clipped by 4 bases and J by 4 bases, with 11 bases between them. Looked up from germline, CDR1 is SGHTA and CDR2 is FQGNSA. The CDR3 extends over 14 amino acids. DNA for the CDR3: TGTGCCAGCAGCTCGACTAGGGTTTACAATGAGCAGTTCTTC. This gives the protein CASSSTRVYNEQFF.

This chain links TRBV3-1 with TRBJ2-1; TRBD1 agrees at 10 bases. Trimming took 3 bases from V and 6 from J; bases not matched to a gene: 8. The CDR3 consists of 16 residues. Germline-derived CDR1 and CDR2 are LGHDT and YNNKEL (reference sequence). CDR3 in amino acids: CASSHYTWDRGNEQFF. CDR3 nucleotide sequence: TGTGCCAGCAGCCATTACACTTGGGACAGGGGCAATGAGCAGTTCTTC.

This clonotype showed up just a few times. The chain recombines TRBV21-1 with TRBJ2-6. TRBV21-1 is a pseudogene segment. The CDR3 totals 15 residues. The CDR3, as DNA: TGTGCCAGCAGCAAAGCGATATCTGGGGCCAACGTCCTGACTTTC. Amino acids: CASSKAISGANVLTF.

This clonotype has only a few counts. The CDR3 DNA is TGTGCCAGCAGCCAAGATCGCCTCGCTGGGGGAGCTTTCTTT. Protein product: CASSQDRLAGGAFF. The chain has TRBV14 and TRBJ1-1, with D possibly TRBD1 on 5 matching bases. The length of the CDR3 is 14 residues. Germline-derived CDR1 and CDR2 are SGHDN and FVKESK. The V end lost 0 bases, the J end lost 10 bases, and 15 bases lay between the germline ends.